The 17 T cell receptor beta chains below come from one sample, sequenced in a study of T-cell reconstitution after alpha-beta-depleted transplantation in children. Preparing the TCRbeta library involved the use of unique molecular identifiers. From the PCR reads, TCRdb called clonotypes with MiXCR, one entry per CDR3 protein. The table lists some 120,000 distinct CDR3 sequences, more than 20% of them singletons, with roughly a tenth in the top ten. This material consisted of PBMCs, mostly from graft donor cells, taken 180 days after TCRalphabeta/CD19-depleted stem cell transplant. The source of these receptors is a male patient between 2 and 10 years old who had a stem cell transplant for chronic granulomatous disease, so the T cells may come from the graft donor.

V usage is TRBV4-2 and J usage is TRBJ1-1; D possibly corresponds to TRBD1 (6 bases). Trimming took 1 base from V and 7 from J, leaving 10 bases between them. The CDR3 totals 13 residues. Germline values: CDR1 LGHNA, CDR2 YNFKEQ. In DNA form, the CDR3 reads TGTGCCAGCAGCCAAGTTGCACAGGGTGAAGCTTTCTTT. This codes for CASSQVAQGEAFF.

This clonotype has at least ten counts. The CDR3 sequence: CASSLGEKTIQYF. The CDR3 nucleotides read TGCGCCAGCAGCTTGGGCGAGAAGACCATTCAGTACTTC. The chain recombines TRBV5-1 with TRBJ2-4, with D unresolved. The CDR3 has 13 amino acids. V was shortened by 0 bases and J by 9 bases, with 10 bases between the two germline ends. Germline CDR1 is SGHRS and CDR2 is YFSETQ. The full variable domain, its missing parts supplied by reference TRBV5-1 and TRBJ2-4, is KAGVTQTPRYLIKTRGQQVTLSCSPISGHRSVSWYQQTPGQGLQFLFEYFSETQRNKGNFPGRFSGRQFSNSRSEMNVSTLELGDSALYLCASSLGEKTIQYFGAGTRLSVL.

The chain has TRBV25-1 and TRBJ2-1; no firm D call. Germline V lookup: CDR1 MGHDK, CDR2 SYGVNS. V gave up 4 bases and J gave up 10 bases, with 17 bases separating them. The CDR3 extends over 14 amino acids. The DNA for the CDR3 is TGTGCCAGCAGTGTGCTTCTTCAATACGGCGAGCAGTTCTTC. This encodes CASSVLLQYGEQFF.

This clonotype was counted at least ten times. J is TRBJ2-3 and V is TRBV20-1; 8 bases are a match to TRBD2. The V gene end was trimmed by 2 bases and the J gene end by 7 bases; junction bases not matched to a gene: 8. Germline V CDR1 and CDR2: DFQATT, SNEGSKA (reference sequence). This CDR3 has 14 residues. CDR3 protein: CSARLAGGMNTQYF. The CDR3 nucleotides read TGCAGTGCTAGACTAGCGGGCGGTATGAATACGCAGTATTTT.

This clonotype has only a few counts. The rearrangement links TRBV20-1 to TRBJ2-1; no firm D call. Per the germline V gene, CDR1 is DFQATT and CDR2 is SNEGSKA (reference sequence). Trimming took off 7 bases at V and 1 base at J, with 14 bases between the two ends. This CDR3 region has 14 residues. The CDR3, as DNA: TGCAGTGGGTCTACTACAGAGTCCTACAATGAGCAGTTCTTC. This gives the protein CSGSTTESYNEQFF.

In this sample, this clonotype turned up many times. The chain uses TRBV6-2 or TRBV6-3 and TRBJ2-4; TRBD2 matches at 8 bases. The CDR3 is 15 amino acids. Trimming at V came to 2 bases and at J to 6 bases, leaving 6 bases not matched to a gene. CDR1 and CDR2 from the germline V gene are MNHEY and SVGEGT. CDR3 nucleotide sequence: TGTGCCAGCAGTTACCCATCTAGCGGGCCAAACATTCAGTACTTC. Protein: CASSYPSSGPNIQYF.

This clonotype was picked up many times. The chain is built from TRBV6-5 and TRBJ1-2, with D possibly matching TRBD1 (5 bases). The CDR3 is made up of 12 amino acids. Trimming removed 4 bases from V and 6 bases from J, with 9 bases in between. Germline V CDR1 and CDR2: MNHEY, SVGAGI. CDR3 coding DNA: TGTGCCAGCAGTTTCCGGGGCGATGGCTACACCTTC. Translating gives CASSFRGDGYTF.

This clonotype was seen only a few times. The CDR3 coding sequence is TGTGCCATCAGTGAATTAGATACGCAGTATTTT. Its translation is CAISELDTQYF. The chain is built from TRBV10-3 and TRBJ2-3; D gene uncertain. Germline V gene data show CDR1 as ENHRY and CDR2 as SYGVKD. V gave up 3 bases and J gave up 5 bases, with 3 bases separating them. The CDR3 length is 11 residues.

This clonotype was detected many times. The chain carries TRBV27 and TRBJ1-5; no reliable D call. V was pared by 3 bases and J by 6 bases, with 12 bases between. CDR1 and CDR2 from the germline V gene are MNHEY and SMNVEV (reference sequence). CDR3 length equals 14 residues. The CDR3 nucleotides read TGTGCCAGCAGTTTGGTAGGGTCTTTTCAGCCCCAGCATTTT. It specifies CASSLVGSFQPQHF.

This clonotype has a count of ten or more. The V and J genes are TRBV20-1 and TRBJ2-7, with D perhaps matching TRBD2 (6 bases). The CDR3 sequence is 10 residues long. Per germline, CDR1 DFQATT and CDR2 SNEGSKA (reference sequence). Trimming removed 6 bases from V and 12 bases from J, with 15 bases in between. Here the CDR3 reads CSAGLGGRYF. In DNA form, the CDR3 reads TGCAGTGCCGGACTGGGAGGCCGGTACTTC.

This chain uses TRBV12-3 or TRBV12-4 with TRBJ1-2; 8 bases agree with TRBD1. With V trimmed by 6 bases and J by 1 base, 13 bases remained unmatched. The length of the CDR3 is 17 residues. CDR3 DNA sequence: TGTGCCAGCAGCGTTAGGACAGGGCAGAACGATAACTATGGCTACACCTTC. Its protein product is CASSVRTGQNDNYGYTF.

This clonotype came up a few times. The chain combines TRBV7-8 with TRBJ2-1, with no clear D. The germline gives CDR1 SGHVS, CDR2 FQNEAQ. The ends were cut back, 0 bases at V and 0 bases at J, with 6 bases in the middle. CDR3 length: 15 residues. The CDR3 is CASSLAVSSYNEQFF. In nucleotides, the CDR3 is TGTGCCAGCAGCTTAGCGGTTAGCTCCTACAATGAGCAGTTCTTC.

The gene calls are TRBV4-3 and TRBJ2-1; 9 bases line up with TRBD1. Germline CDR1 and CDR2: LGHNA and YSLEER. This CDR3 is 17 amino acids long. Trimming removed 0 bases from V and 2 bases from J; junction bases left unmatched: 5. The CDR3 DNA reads TGCGCCAGCAGCCAAGATGACAGACAGGGGGCCTACAATGAGCAGTTCTTC. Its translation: CASSQDDRQGAYNEQFF.

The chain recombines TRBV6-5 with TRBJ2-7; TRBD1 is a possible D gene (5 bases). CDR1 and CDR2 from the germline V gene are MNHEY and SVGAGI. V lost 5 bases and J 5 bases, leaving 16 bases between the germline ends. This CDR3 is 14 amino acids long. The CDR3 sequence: CASSIRVGWNEQYF. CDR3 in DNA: TGTGCCAGCAGTATCAGGGTAGGATGGAACGAGCAGTACTTC.

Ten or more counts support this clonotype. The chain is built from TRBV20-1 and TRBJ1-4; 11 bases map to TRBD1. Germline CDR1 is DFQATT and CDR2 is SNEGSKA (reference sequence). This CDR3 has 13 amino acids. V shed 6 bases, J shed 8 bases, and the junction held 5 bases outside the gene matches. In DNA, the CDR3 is TGCAGTGCCGGACAGGGGGCGAGAGAAAAACTGTTTTTT. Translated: CSAGQGAREKLFF.

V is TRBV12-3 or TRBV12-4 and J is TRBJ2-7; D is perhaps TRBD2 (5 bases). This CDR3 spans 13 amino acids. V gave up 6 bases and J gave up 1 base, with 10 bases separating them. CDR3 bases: TGTGCCAGCAGCCAGGCGGGTTCCTACGAGCAGTACTTC. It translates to CASSQAGSYEQYF.

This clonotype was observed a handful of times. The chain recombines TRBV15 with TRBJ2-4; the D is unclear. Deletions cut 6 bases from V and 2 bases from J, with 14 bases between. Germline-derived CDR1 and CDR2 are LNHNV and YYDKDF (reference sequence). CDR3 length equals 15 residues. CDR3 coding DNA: TGTGCCACCAGGAATTTACCAAAGACCAAAAACATTCAGTACTTC. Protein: CATRNLPKTKNIQYF.